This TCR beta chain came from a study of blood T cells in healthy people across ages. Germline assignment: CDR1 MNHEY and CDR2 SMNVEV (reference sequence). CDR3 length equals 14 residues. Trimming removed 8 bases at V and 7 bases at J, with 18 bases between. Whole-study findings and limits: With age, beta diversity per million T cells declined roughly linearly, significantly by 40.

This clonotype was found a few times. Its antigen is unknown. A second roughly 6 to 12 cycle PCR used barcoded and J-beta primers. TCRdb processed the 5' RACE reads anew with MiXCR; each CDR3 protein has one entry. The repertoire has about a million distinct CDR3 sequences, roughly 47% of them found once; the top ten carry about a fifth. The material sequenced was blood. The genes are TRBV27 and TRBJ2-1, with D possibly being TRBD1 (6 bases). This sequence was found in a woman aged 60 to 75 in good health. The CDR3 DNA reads TGTGCCAGCCGACAGGTCCAAGGACTTAATGAGCAGTTCTTC. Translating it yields CASRQVQGLNEQFF.